This T cell receptor (beta chain) came from a study of shared clonotypes between healthy human individuals. Whole-study findings and limits: A handful of donors showed sharing of approximately 5% of naive CD4 clonotypes.

This clone appeared a single time. Antigen unknown. With V trimmed by 6 bases and J by 4 bases, 9 bases remained unmatched. The CDR3 runs 15 residues. Germline CDR1 MNHEY, CDR2 SVGAGI. TCRdb's copy holds only in-frame clones and misses some; the assay was immunoSEQ multiplex PCR. The data contain some 2.1 million clones, around 93% of them seen just once; the ten biggest clones take up 1.5% to 2%. Positively selected for CCR7, the CD45RO-negative cells used as naive CD8 cells excluded terminally differentiated effector memory CD45RA+ cells. V usage is TRBV6-5 and J usage is TRBJ2-7; 10 nucleotides match TRBD1. The sequence came from a man younger than 30 in good health. Some clones in this sample may be carry-over from other donors' samples. The sample consisted of naive CD8+ T cells from PBMCs. The DNA for the CDR3 is TGTGCCAGCAGGTCCCGACAGGGGGCGAAGTACGAGCAGTACTTC. This gives the protein CASRSRQGAKYEQYF.